This T cell receptor (beta chain) stems from a study of T cell changes during pregnancy in multiple sclerosis. Assay used: immunoSEQ multiplex PCR; TCRdb lists only in-frame clones, some missing. The table includes tens of thousands of clones, roughly 91% detected once. Germline values: CDR1 SGDLS, CDR2 YYNGEE. Trimming removed 2 bases at V and 5 bases at J, with 13 bases between. There are 15 residues in the CDR3. This clonotype was obtained from a female donor in good health, enrolled as a control in a pregnancy study. The sequences come from peripheral blood, collected after pregnancy. V and J are TRBV9 and TRBJ1-4; possible D gene TRBD1, 5 bases. CDR3 nucleotides: TGTGCCAGCAGCGTCCGACAGTCCGCGAATGAAAAACTGTTTTTT. Translated, it gives CASSVRQSANEKLFF. The whole variable domain, filled in from reference TRBV9 and TRBJ1-4, reads DSGVTQTPKHLITATGQRVTLRCSPRSGDLSVYWYQQSLDQGLQFLIQYYNGEERAKGNILERFSAQQFPDLHSELNLSSLELGDSALYFCASSVRQSANEKLFFGSGTQLSVL.